This T cell receptor beta chain was documented in a study of cytomegalovirus exposure and HLA in healthy donors. Use of 60 Vbeta and 13 Jbeta primers characterized the PCR. Libraries were prepared by immunoSEQ multiplex PCR; TCRdb keeps only in-frame clonotypes and omits some of them. The sample shows 110,000 or so clones, less than 80% of them seen only once. Trimming took 0 bases from V and 2 from J; bases not matched to a gene: 7. Germline V gives CDR1 SGHTA, CDR2 FQGNSA. The CDR3 consists of 17 residues. The chain employs TRBV7-2 and TRBJ2-4, with 7 bases matching TRBD2. Source material: PBMCs. The sequence came from a woman between 35 and 50 years old in good health and CMV-seropositive. The CDR3 here is CASSLAFAGVSKNIQYF. In nucleotides, the CDR3 is TGTGCCAGCAGCTTAGCTTTTGCGGGGGTATCCAAAAACATTCAGTACTTC.